A selection of T cell receptor beta chains follows, all from one sample in a study of blood T cell repertoires in COVID-19. Profiling relied on immunoSEQ multiplex PCR, and the TCRdb table lists in-frame clones only, not all of them. The sample lists about 200,000 clones; around 92% were seen once. Source material: PBMCs or T cells enriched from blood (not recorded which). All receptors derive from a woman younger than 45 with acute COVID-19. Each CDR3 is given with its conserved first and last residue. A D gene is named only where the DNA matches it firmly. Not all rows give a size; the values are once, few, many and, for expanded clones, a class.

size,J,V,D,CDR3,DNA
-,TRBJ2-1,TRBV11-3,-,CASSLEGPEVHNEQFF,TGTGCCAGCAGCTTAGAGGGGCCCGAAGTCCACAATGAGCAGTTCTTC
-,TRBJ2-6,TRBV19,-,CASSITGPGVTFTGANVLTF,TGTGCCAGTAGTATAACGGGTCCGGGGGTCACTTTCACTGGGGCCAACGTCCTGACTTTC
-,TRBJ2-3,TRBV27,-,CASSQGIGTQYF,TGTGCCAGCAGCCAGGGGATCGGTACGCAGTATTTT
-,TRBJ2-2,TRBV18,TRBD1,CASSPGQGGAGELFF,TGTGCCAGCTCACCAGGACAGGGCGGCGCCGGGGAGCTGTTTTTT
few,TRBJ2-2,TRBV4-3,-,CASSQGRLNTGELFF,TGCGCCAGCAGCCAAGGTCGTCTGAACACCGGGGAGCTGTTTTTT
-,TRBJ1-2,TRBV7-2,TRBD1,CASSSKGQGDYGYTF,TGTGCCAGCAGTTCTAAGGGACAGGGGGACTATGGCTACACCTTC
few,TRBJ2-5,TRBV4-1,TRBD1,CASSQEPHRGSETQYF,TGCGCCAGCAGCCAAGAACCCCACAGGGGCAGCGAGACCCAGTACTTC
-,TRBJ2-1,TRBV29-1,TRBD1,CSVEVVPGQGSNEQFF,TGCAGCGTTGAAGTCGTCCCGGGACAGGGGTCCAATGAGCAGTTCTTC
-,TRBJ2-3,TRBV5-1,TRBD2,CASSFQGLVAGGADTQYF,TGCGCCAGCAGCTTCCAAGGGTTAGTAGCGGGGGGAGCAGATACGCAGTATTTT
-,TRBJ1-2,TRBV6-1,-,CASSDIYGYTF,TGTGCCAGCAGTGATATCTATGGCTACACCTTC
-,TRBJ2-2,TRBV30,TRBD2,CAWSRSGGFTGELFF,TGTGCCTGGAGTCGAAGCGGGGGGTTCACCGGGGAGCTGTTTTTT
-,TRBJ1-2,TRBV7-9,TRBD1,CASSLPRTGTSGYTF,TGTGCCAGCAGCTTACCTAGGACAGGGACGTCTGGCTACACCTTC
few,TRBJ1-1,TRBV12-3/TRBV12-4,-,CASALGVSEAFF,TGTGCCAGCGCCCTCGGAGTATCTGAAGCTTTCTTT
-,TRBJ2-1,TRBV10-3,-,CAISSGGLGSYNEQFF,TGTGCCATCTCCTCCGGGGGTTTAGGGTCCTACAATGAGCAGTTCTTC
once,TRBJ1-5,TRBV2,-,CASTWTASNQPQHF,TGTGCCAGCACTTGGACAGCTAGCAATCAGCCCCAGCATTTT
-,TRBJ1-1,TRBV6-6,TRBD1,CASSPLYLVGQGANTEAFF,TGTGCCAGCAGTCCTTTATACCTCGTAGGGCAGGGGGCGAACACTGAAGCTTTCTTT
-,TRBJ2-5,TRBV2,TRBD2,CASGEAGGFETQYF,TGTGCCAGCGGCGAAGCGGGGGGGTTTGAGACCCAGTACTTC
-,TRBJ1-5,TRBV27,-,CASSLGGSHQPQHF,TGTGCCAGCAGTTTGGGGGGGTCGCATCAGCCCCAGCATTTT
-,TRBJ1-1,TRBV7-6,-,CASSFFQGLNTEAFF,TGTGCCAGCAGCTTTTTTCAGGGGCTGAACACTGAAGCTTTCTTT
-,TRBJ2-1,TRBV5-1,TRBD1,CASSSYDRVSYNEQFF,TGCGCCAGCAGCTCGTATGACAGGGTATCCTACAATGAGCAGTTCTTC
-,TRBJ2-3,TRBV27,-,CASNPWEGADTQYF,TGTGCCAGCAACCCATGGGAGGGGGCAGATACGCAGTATTTT
-,TRBJ2-7,TRBV28,-,CASSSPGRSGIDEQYF,TGTGCCAGCAGTTCCCCGGGTCGGTCGGGAATTGACGAGCAGTACTTC
-,TRBJ2-5,TRBV7-9,-,CASSQYQETQYF,TGTGCCAGCAGCCAGTACCAAGAGACCCAGTACTTC
-,TRBJ2-7,TRBV6-5,-,CASSYSRTGLYEQYF,TGTGCCAGCAGTTACTCGAGAACAGGGCTCTACGAGCAGTACTTC
many,TRBJ2-3,TRBV27,-,CASTGITDTQYF,TGTGCCAGCACGGGGATCACAGATACGCAGTATTTT
-,TRBJ1-5,TRBV30,-,CAWSVREGQPQHF,TGTGCCTGGAGTGTCAGGGAGGGTCAGCCCCAGCATTTT
-,TRBJ2-1,TRBV5-8,TRBD2,CASSQVGTSGAAEQFF,TGTGCCAGCAGCCAGGTCGGGACTAGCGGGGCCGCCGAGCAGTTCTTC
once,TRBJ2-5,TRBV24-1,-,CATSDPFQETQYF,TGTGCCACCAGTGACCCTTTCCAAGAGACCCAGTACTTC